A single sample gave rise to the 13 T cell receptor beta chains below, sequenced in a study of CD8+CD57+ T cells in acquired aplastic anemia. According to the study, genomic DNA was the template for TCR beta VDJ and CDR3 profiling. MiXCR, applied by TCRdb to the reads, yields one record per CDR3 protein. The data show about 180,000 distinct CDR3 sequences, roughly 65% seen once. For sequencing, patients were chosen who had shown expansion of CD8+CD57+ cells by flow cytometry. The sequenced sample was sorted CD4+, CD8+, or CD8+CD57+ T cells (not recorded which) from PBMCs. The receptors shown here come from a human donor with aplastic anemia.

V gene TRBV2 combines with J gene TRBJ1-4, with 8 nucleotides matching TRBD1. Germline values: CDR1 SNHLY, CDR2 FYNNEI. This CDR3 is built from 13 residues. Trimming cost V 8 bases and J 7 bases; bases outside gene matches: 6. The CDR3 sequence: CASGGQGGEKLFF. For the CDR3, the DNA is TGTGCCAGCGGCGGACAGGGCGGTGAAAAACTGTTTTTT.

This rearrangement joins TRBV19 to TRBJ2-3; D gene unclear. The CDR3 runs to 15 residues. Trimming took off 3 bases at V and 0 bases at J, with 10 bases between the two ends. The germline V gene has CDR1 LNHDA and CDR2 SQIVND (reference sequence). The CDR3 DNA is TGTGCCAGTAGTATGGGCCCAGCTAGCACAGATACGCAGTATTTT. Its translation: CASSMGPASTDTQYF.

CDR3 residues: CSVTGTGRSGYTF. The CDR3 DNA reads TGCAGTGTCACCGGGACAGGCAGGTCAGGCTACACCTTC. The chain carries TRBV20-1 and TRBJ1-2; 8 positions agree with TRBD1. V trimming: 7 bases; J trimming: 8 bases; junction bases outside the gene matches: 12. CDR1 is DFQATT and CDR2 is SNEGSKA in the germline V gene (reference sequence). This CDR3 is 13 amino acids long.

Notes on this clonotype: Relative to the germline gene, one junction end is altered; a read error may explain this. The rearrangement joins TRBV10-3 to TRBJ2-1; 10 bases match TRBD2. The CDR3 length is 17 residues. Germline V gene sequence: CDR1 ENHRY, CDR2 SYGVKD. The CDR3 DNA is TGTGCCATCAGAGCTTGGGGTGAACTAGCGGGGTACAATGAGCGGTTCTTC. Translating it yields CAIRAWGELAGYNERFF.

About this clonotype itself: The CDR3 end shows no conserved phenylalanine or tryptophan, and so a read error is likely. J is TRBJ1-6 and V is TRBV7-8; D unresolved. The CDR3 is 14 amino acids. The germline V and J ends were trimmed by 7 bases and 8 bases, with 15 bases remaining between them. CDR1 and CDR2 (germline): SGHVS, FQNEAQ. The CDR3 here is CASNPRGGYSPLHL. CDR3 bases: TGTGCCAGCAACCCTCGTGGCGGCTATTCACCCCTCCACCTT.

In this sample, this clonotype turned up many times. The gene calls are TRBV5-1 and TRBJ1-2; 7 bases are shared with TRBD1. The CDR3 is 14 amino acids. Trimming took 5 bases from V and 5 from J; bases not matched to a gene: 9. Germline V gene data show CDR1 as SGHRS and CDR2 as YFSETQ. The CDR3 DNA reads TGCGCCAGCAGGGGGGACAGCGGATTGTATGGCTACACCTTC. It is translated as CASRGDSGLYGYTF.

This clonotype was seen at least ten times. The chain recombines TRBV20-1 with TRBJ1-2; 8 bases line up with TRBD1. This CDR3 has 13 amino acids. The V gene's germline CDR1 is DFQATT and CDR2 SNEGSKA (reference sequence). The ends lost 1 base at V and 4 bases at J; junction bases unmatched: 2. CDR3 loop: CSARVQGAYGYTF. Written as DNA, the CDR3 is TGCAGTGCTAGAGTTCAGGGGGCCTATGGCTACACCTTC.

The rearrangement links TRBV10-3 to TRBJ2-3, with 7 bases fitting TRBD1. Germline loops: CDR1 ENHRY, CDR2 SYGVKD. The V and J ends lost 10 bases and 3 bases, in that order; junction bases with no gene match: 10. The CDR3 consists of 14 residues. The CDR3 reads CATKGASPTDTQYF. Written as DNA, the CDR3 is TGTGCCACCAAGGGGGCTTCCCCAACAGATACGCAGTATTTT.

The chain links TRBV12-3 or TRBV12-4 to TRBJ1-2; 10 nucleotides align to TRBD1. CDR3 size: 13 residues. With V trimmed by 3 bases and J by 8 bases, 3 bases remained unmatched. CDR3 sequence reads: CASSLGQGKGYTF. Written as DNA, the CDR3 is TGTGCCAGCAGTTTGGGACAGGGGAAAGGCTACACCTTC.

The chain carries TRBV2 and TRBJ1-5, with a weak D call TRBD1 (5 bases). V was trimmed by 6 bases and J by 4 bases, leaving 13 bases between them. CDR1 is SNHLY, CDR2 FYNNEI, per germline. The CDR3 is 14 amino acids. The CDR3 sequence: CASSVAGGNQPQHF. The CDR3 nucleotides read TGTGCCAGCAGCGTTGCGGGGGGGAATCAGCCCCAGCATTTT.

The rearrangement links TRBV5-1 to TRBJ2-3; perhaps TRBD1 as D (6 bases). The germline V gene encodes CDR1 SGHRS and CDR2 YFSETQ. V was clipped by 0 bases and J by 1 base, with 12 bases between them. CDR3 length: 16 residues. The CDR3 DNA reads as TGCGCCAGCAGCTTGGCCATAAACAGGGGCACAGATACGCAGTATTTT. Its protein is CASSLAINRGTDTQYF.

This chain connects TRBV29-1 to TRBJ2-3; no firm D call. The CDR3 consists of 16 residues. Trimming removed 2 bases at V and 3 bases at J, with 18 bases between. Germline V gene data show CDR1 as SQVTM and CDR2 as ANQGSEA. The CDR3 DNA reads TGCAGCGTTGAATCGGAAAGACATAGAAGGACAGATACGCAGTATTTT. Amino acids: CSVESERHRRTDTQYF.

V is TRBV20-1 and J is TRBJ2-7; possibly TRBD2 for D (6 bases). Trimming cost V 2 bases and J 0 bases, with 17 bases left between them. This CDR3 has 16 residues. The germline V gene encodes CDR1 DFQATT and CDR2 SNEGSKA (reference sequence). The CDR3: CSARPSAGNPSYEQYF. The CDR3 coding sequence is TGCAGTGCTAGACCTAGCGCAGGGAACCCCTCCTACGAGCAGTACTTC.